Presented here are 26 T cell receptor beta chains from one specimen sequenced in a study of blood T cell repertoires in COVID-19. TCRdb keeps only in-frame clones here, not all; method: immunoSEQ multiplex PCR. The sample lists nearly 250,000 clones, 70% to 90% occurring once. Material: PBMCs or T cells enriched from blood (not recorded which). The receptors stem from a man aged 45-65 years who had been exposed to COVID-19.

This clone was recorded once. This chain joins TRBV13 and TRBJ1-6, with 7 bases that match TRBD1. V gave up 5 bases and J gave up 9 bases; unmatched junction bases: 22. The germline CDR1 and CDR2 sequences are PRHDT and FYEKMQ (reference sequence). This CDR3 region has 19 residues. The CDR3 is CASSPNTGTAIIQCSPLHF. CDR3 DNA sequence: TGTGCCAGCAGCCCCAATACAGGGACAGCTATAATCCAATGTTCACCCCTCCACTTT.

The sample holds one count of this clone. The CDR3 coding sequence is TGCAGCGTTAAGCCAAGTCTGAGCCCAGAAAAACTGTTTTTT. Its protein is CSVKPSLSPEKLFF. The V and J genes are TRBV29-1 and TRBJ1-4, with no clear D. Trimming took 5 bases from V and 8 from J, leaving 18 bases between them. The V gene's germline CDR1 is SQVTM and CDR2 ANQGSEA. The CDR3 runs 14 residues.

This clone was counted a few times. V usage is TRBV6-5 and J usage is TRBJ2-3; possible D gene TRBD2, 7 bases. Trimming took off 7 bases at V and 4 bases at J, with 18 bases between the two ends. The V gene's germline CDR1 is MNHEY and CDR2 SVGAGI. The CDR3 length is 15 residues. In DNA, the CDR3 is TGTGCCAGCACCAACCTTCCGGGGGGCGCAGATACGCAGTATTTT. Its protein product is CASTNLPGGADTQYF.

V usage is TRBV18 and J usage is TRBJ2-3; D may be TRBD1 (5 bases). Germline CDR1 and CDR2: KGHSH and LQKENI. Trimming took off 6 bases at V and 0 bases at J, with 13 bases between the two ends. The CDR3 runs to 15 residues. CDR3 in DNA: TGTGCCAGCTCCTCTCAGGGCACTAGCACAGATACGCAGTATTTT. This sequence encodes CASSSQGTSTDTQYF. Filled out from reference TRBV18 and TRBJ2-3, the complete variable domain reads NAGVMQNPRHLVRRRGQEARLRCSPMKGHSHVYWYRQLPEEGLKFMVYLQKENIIDESGMPKERFSAEFPKEGPSILRIQQVVRGDSAAYFCASSSQGTSTDTQYFGPGTRLTVL.

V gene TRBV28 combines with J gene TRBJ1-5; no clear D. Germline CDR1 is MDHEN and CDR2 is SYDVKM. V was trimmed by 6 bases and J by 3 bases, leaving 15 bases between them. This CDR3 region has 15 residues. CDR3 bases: TGTGCCAGCAGCCAGAGATGGGGAGACAATCAGCCCCAGCATTTT. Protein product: CASSQRWGDNQPQHF.

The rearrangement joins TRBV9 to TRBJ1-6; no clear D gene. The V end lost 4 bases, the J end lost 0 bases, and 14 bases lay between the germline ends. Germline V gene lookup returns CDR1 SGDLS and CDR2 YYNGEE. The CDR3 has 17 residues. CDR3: CASSPGLRRSYNSPLHF. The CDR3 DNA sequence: TGTGCCAGCAGCCCCGGATTGAGGCGCTCCTATAATTCACCCCTCCACTTT.

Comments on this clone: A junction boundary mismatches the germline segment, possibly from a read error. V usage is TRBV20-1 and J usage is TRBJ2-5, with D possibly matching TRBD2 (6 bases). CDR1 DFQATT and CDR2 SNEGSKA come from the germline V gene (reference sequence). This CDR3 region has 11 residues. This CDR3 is CSPRAGETQYF. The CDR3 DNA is TGCAGTCCTAGAGCGGGAGAGACCCAGTACTTC.

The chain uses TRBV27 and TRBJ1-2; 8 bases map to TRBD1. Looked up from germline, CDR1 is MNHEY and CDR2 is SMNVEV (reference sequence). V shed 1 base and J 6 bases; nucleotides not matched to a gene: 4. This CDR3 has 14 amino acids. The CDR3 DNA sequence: TGTGCCAGCAGTTTATTAGCAGGGGGCCATGGCTACACCTTC. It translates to CASSLLAGGHGYTF.

CDR3 DNA: TGTGCCAGCAGCGTAAGGGGGAGGGACCTCTATGGCTACACCTTC. Protein sequence: CASSVRGRDLYGYTF. The chain employs TRBV9 and TRBJ1-2; a weak D match, TRBD1 (6 bases). Germline loops: CDR1 SGDLS, CDR2 YYNGEE. Between the trimmed V and J ends, which lost 1 base and 4 bases, there was a span of 14 bases. The CDR3 sequence is 15 residues long.

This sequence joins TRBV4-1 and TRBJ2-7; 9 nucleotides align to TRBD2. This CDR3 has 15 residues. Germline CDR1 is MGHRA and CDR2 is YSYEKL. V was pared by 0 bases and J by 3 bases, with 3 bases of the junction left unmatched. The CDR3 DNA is TGCGCCAGCAGCCAAGAACTAGCGGGCCTCTACGAGCAGTACGTC. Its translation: CASSQELAGLYEQYV.

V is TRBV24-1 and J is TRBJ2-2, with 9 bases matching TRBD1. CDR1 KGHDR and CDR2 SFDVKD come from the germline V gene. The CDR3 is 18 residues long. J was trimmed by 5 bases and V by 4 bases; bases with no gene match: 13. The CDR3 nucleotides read TGTGCCACCAGTGAGCTCACTTCGACAGGGGGACGTACCGGGGAGCTGTTTTTT. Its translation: CATSELTSTGGRTGELFF.

Written as DNA, the CDR3 is TGTGCCAGCACCATGACGGGGACAGGGGGCACCTATGGCTACACCTTC. Residues: CASTMTGTGGTYGYTF. The genes are TRBV28 and TRBJ1-2, with 12 bases aligning to TRBD1. CDR3 length equals 16 residues. The ends lost 7 bases at V and 4 bases at J; junction bases unmatched: 10. Germline V CDR1 and CDR2: MDHEN, SYDVKM.

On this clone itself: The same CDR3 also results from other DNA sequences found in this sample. DNA for the CDR3: TGTGCCAGCAGTCTTCCGGGACAGCCCTACGAGCAGTACTTC. Its protein product is CASSLPGQPYEQYF. The chain couples TRBV28 to TRBJ2-7; 7 nucleotides agree with TRBD1. CDR3 length: 14 amino acids. With 5 bases clipped from V and 2 bases from J, the junction kept 6 bases outside the gene matches. CDR1 is MDHEN, CDR2 SYDVKM, per germline. Drawing the rest from reference TRBV28 and TRBJ2-7, the complete variable domain is DVKVTQSSRYLVKRTGEKVFLECVQDMDHENMFWYRQDPGLGLRLIYFSYDVKMKEKGDIPEGYSVSREKKERFSLILESASTNQTSMYLCASSLPGQPYEQYFGPGTRLTVT.

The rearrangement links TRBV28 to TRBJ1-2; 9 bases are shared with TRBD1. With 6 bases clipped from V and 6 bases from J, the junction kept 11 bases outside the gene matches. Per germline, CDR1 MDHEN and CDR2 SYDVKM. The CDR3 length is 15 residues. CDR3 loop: CASRPRTGAVHGYTF. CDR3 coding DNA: TGTGCCAGCAGACCCCGGACAGGGGCGGTCCATGGCTACACCTTC.

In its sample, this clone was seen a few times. The chain's CDR3 is CAWSVEVSYNSPLHF. As DNA, the CDR3 is TGTGCCTGGAGTGTGGAGGTATCCTATAATTCACCCCTCCACTTT. This chain connects TRBV30 to TRBJ1-6; D is unclear. CDR1 is GTSNPN, CDR2 SVGIG, per germline (reference sequence). V dropped 0 bases and J dropped 1 base, with 7 bases sitting between them. This CDR3 has 15 residues.

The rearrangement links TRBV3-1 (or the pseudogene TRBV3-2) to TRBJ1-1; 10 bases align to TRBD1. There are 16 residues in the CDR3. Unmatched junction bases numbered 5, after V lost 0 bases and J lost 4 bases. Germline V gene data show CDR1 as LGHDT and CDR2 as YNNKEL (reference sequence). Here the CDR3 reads CASSQETGGWGTEAFF. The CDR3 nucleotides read TGTGCCAGCAGCCAAGAGACAGGGGGCTGGGGCACTGAAGCTTTCTTT.

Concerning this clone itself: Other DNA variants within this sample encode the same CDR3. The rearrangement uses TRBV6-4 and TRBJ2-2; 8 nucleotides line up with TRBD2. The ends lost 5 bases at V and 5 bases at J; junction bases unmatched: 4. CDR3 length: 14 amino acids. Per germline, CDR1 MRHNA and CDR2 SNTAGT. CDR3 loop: CASSRTGGTGELFF. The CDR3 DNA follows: TGTGCCAGCAGTAGAACGGGAGGGACCGGGGAGCTGTTTTTT.

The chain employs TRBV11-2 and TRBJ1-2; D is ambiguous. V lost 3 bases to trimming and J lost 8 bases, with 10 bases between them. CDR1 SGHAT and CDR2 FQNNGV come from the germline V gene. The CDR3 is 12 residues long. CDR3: CASSFHLRGYTF. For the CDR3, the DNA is TGTGCCAGCAGCTTCCACCTGCGGGGCTACACCTTC.

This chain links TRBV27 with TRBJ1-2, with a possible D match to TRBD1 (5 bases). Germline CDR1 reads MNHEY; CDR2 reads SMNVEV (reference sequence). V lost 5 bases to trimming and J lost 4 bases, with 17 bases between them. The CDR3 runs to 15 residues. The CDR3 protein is CASSPGFLGGYGYTF. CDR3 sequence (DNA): TGTGCCAGCAGTCCCGGGTTTCTGGGGGGCTATGGCTACACCTTC.

In nucleotides, the CDR3 is TGCGCCAGCAGCCAAGGTTCCGGCGGAGGAGCGTTGGATACGCAGTATTTT. The encoded protein is CASSQGSGGGALDTQYF. This sequence joins TRBV4-1 and TRBJ2-3; D may be TRBD2 (5 bases). Per the germline V gene, CDR1 is MGHRA and CDR2 is YSYEKL. Trimming pared 1 base from V and 6 bases from J, leaving 20 bases between. The CDR3 totals 17 residues.

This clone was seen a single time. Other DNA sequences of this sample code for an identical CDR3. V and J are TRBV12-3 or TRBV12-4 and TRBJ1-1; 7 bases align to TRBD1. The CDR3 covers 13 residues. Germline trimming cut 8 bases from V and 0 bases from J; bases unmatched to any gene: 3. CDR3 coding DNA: TGTGCCAGCCGGGGACAGATGAACACTGAAGCTTTCTTT. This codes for CASRGQMNTEAFF.

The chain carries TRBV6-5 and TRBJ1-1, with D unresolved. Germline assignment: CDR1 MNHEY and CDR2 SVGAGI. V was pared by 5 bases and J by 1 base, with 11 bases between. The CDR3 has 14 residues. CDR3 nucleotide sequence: TGTGCCAGCAGTCCACACAGTGGGAACACTGAAGCTTTCTTT. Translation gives CASSPHSGNTEAFF.

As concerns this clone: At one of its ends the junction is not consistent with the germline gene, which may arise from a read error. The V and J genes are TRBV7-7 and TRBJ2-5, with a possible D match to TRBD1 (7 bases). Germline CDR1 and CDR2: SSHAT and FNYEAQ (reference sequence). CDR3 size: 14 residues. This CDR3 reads CASSSGGTVETQYF. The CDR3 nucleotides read TGTGCTAGCAGCTCCGGCGGGACAGTTGAGACCCAGTACTTC.

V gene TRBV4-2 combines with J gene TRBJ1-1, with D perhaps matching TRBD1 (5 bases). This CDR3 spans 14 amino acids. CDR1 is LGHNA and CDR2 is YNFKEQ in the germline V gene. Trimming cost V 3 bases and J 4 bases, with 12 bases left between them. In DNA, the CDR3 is TGTGCCAGCAGCCAGCCCCAGGGCACCACTGAAGCTTTCTTT. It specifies CASSQPQGTTEAFF.

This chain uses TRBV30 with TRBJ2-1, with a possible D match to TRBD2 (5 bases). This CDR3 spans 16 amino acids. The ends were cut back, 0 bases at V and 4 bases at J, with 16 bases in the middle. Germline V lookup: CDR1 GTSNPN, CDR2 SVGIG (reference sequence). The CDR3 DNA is TGTGCCTGGAGTGTACGACGGGGTTTCGGATACAATGAGCAGTTCTTC. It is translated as CAWSVRRGFGYNEQFF.

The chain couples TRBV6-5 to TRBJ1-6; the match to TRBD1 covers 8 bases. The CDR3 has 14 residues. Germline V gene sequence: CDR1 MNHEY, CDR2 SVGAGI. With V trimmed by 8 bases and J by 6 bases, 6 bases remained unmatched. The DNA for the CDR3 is TGTGCCAGCGCTGGACAGGGACGTAATTCACCCCTCCACTTT. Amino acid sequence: CASAGQGRNSPLHF.